This passage covers 22 T cell receptor beta chains from one sample sequenced in a study of siplizumab effects on memory and regulatory T cells. Clones were read by immunoSEQ multiplex PCR, and TCRdb kept only the in-frame ones, dropping some. Counted here are roughly 68,000 clones, nearly 98% occurring once; the ten biggest clones make up about 0.095%. Source material: naive CD8+ T cells sorted from blood. Every receptor here comes from a human donor in good health.

The rearrangement uses TRBV19 and TRBJ1-1, with a tentative D call TRBD1 (5 bases). The CDR3 consists of 15 residues. In germline, CDR1 is LNHDA, CDR2 SQIVND (reference sequence). Between the trimmed V and J ends, which lost 3 bases and 0 bases, there was a span of 11 bases. CDR3 residues: CASSIDSFMNTEAFF. CDR3 coding DNA: TGTGCCAGTAGTATTGACAGTTTCATGAACACTGAAGCTTTCTTT.

The chain recombines TRBV11-2 with TRBJ2-7, with TRBD1 matching over 9 bases. Germline V CDR1 and CDR2: SGHAT, FQNNGV. Trimming cost V 5 bases and J 1 base; bases outside gene matches: 9. The CDR3 has 16 amino acids. CDR3 bases: TGTGCCAGCAGCGGTTGGGGGGACAGGGATTCCTACGAGCAGTACTTC. Translating it yields CASSGWGDRDSYEQYF. Full variable domain (rest looked up from reference TRBV11-2 and TRBJ2-7): EAGVAQSPRYKIIEKRQSVAFWCNPISGHATLYWYQQILGQGPKLLIQFQNNGVVDDSQLPKDRFSAERLKGVDSTLKIQPAKLEDSAVYLCASSGWGDRDSYEQYFGPGTRLTVT.

This clone was observed a single time. This sequence joins TRBV15 and TRBJ2-3; D assignment may be TRBD1 or TRBD2 (6 bases each). This CDR3 is built from 15 residues. Germline values: CDR1 LNHNV, CDR2 YYDKDF (reference sequence). Trimming stripped 8 bases from V and 3 bases from J, with 18 bases between. This CDR3 is CATAGNRVMTDTQYF. CDR3 nucleotides: TGTGCCACCGCGGGGAACAGGGTTATGACAGATACGCAGTATTTT.

The gene calls are TRBV2 and TRBJ2-5; 9 bases agree with TRBD1. This CDR3 is 12 amino acids long. J was trimmed by 3 bases and V by 10 bases; bases with no gene match: 3. Per the germline V gene, CDR1 is SNHLY and CDR2 is FYNNEI. Here the CDR3 reads CAIRDREETQYF. CDR3 DNA: TGTGCCATCCGGGACAGGGAAGAGACCCAGTACTTC.

V and J are TRBV13 and TRBJ2-5; 12 bases line up with TRBD2. Germline CDR1 PRHDT, CDR2 FYEKMQ (reference sequence). The CDR3 covers 17 residues. V dropped 3 bases and J dropped 4; count of bases not matched to a gene: 9. The CDR3 coding sequence is TGTGCCAGCAGCTTTACTAGCGGGGGGCCAGCCGTAGAGACCCAGTACTTC. As protein: CASSFTSGGPAVETQYF. Based on the CDR3 plus reference TRBV13 and TRBJ2-5, the full variable domain is AAGVIQSPRHLIKEKRETATLKCYPIPRHDTVYWYQQGPGQDPQFLISFYEKMQSDKGSIPDRFSAQQFSDYHSELNMSSLELGDSALYFCASSFTSGGPAVETQYFGPGTRLLVL.

V usage is TRBV6-5 and J usage is TRBJ2-7; TRBD1 aligns across 10 bases. This CDR3 comprises 13 residues. Germline CDR1 reads MNHEY; CDR2 reads SVGAGI. The V segment lost 6 bases and the J segment 6 bases; nucleotides outside the gene matches: 5. The CDR3 DNA follows: TGTGCCAGCAGCCGGGACAGGGGTTCCGAGCAGTACTTC. Amino acid sequence: CASSRDRGSEQYF.

The sample holds one count of this clone. This chain connects TRBV6-5 to TRBJ2-2; D is unclear. Germline V lookup: CDR1 MNHEY, CDR2 SVGAGI. CDR3 length: 14 amino acids. The ends were cut back, 6 bases at V and 0 bases at J, with 8 bases in the middle. For the CDR3, the DNA is TGTGCCAGCAGCCTCCCTACGAACACCGGGGAGCTGTTTTTT. It specifies CASSLPTNTGELFF.

The chain links TRBV9 to TRBJ1-4, with D tentatively TRBD1 (5 bases). V lost 4 bases and J lost 11, with 18 bases in between. The CDR3 contains 14 residues. Looked up from germline, CDR1 is SGDLS and CDR2 is YYNGEE. CDR3 coding DNA: TGTGCCAGCAGCCACCGGGACGAAGGACACAAACTGTTTTTT. Protein product: CASSHRDEGHKLFF.

The chain carries TRBV6-6 and TRBJ1-2, with D perhaps TRBD1 (5 bases). This CDR3 contains 12 residues. The V end was cut by 6 bases, the J end by 4 bases, with 9 bases between. The V gene's germline CDR1 is MNHNY and CDR2 SVGAGI (reference sequence). The CDR3 DNA reads TGTGCCAGCAGAGACAGTTTCTATGGCTACACCTTC. As protein: CASRDSFYGYTF.

Here the CDR3 reads CASSPLSGGFYEQYF. The DNA of the CDR3 is TGTGCCAGCAGCCCCCTTAGCGGGGGGTTCTACGAGCAGTACTTC. This chain connects TRBV6-5 to TRBJ2-7, with TRBD2 matching 10 bases. The germline gives CDR1 MNHEY, CDR2 SVGAGI. The CDR3 has 15 amino acids. Trimming cost V 6 bases and J 3 bases; bases outside gene matches: 8.

The V and J genes are TRBV2 and TRBJ1-2, with D maybe TRBD1 (6 bases). Trimming stripped 1 base from V and 4 bases from J, with 19 bases between. There are 17 residues in the CDR3. The germline V gene encodes CDR1 SNHLY and CDR2 FYNNEI. The CDR3 loop is CASSEGGAALGSYGYTF. Here the CDR3 DNA reads TGTGCCAGCAGTGAAGGGGGGGCAGCCCTAGGGAGCTATGGCTACACCTTC.

The V gene is TRBV4-1, the J gene TRBJ2-7, with 7 bases lining up with TRBD1. Germline lookup yields CDR1 MGHRA and CDR2 YSYEKL. The CDR3 runs to 13 residues. With 4 bases clipped from V and 6 bases from J, the junction kept 6 bases outside the gene matches. This CDR3 reads CASSLQQGSEQYF. CDR3 nucleotide sequence: TGCGCCAGCAGCCTTCAACAGGGGTCCGAGCAGTACTTC.

V and J are TRBV10-3 and TRBJ1-5; 8 bases agree with TRBD1. V dropped 0 bases and J dropped 2; count of bases not matched to a gene: 0. This CDR3 has 15 residues. Per the germline V gene, CDR1 is ENHRY and CDR2 is SYGVKD. The CDR3 coding sequence is TGTGCCATCAGTGAGTCGACAGGGGGCAATCAGCCCCAGCATTTT. Translating it yields CAISESTGGNQPQHF.

The chain has TRBV27 and TRBJ2-7; D perhaps matches TRBD2 (6 bases). From germline, CDR1 is MNHEY and CDR2 SMNVEV (reference sequence). The CDR3 runs to 14 residues. V lost 2 bases and J 4 bases, leaving 12 bases between the germline ends. In DNA, the CDR3 is TGTGCCAGCAGTTTACCGGGACTTCCTTACGAGCAGTACTTC. Amino acids: CASSLPGLPYEQYF.

This chain links TRBV9 with TRBJ2-2, with D possibly being TRBD1 or TRBD2 (6 bases each). V lost 3 bases, J lost 6 bases, and 12 bases lay in between. CDR1 is SGDLS and CDR2 is YYNGEE in the germline V gene. The CDR3 is 14 residues long. The CDR3 coding sequence is TGTGCCAGCAGCGCCCTTGGGGGGCCCGGGGAGCTGTTTTTT. Translating gives CASSALGGPGELFF.

The chain combines TRBV5-6 with TRBJ2-7, with TRBD2 matching 7 bases. Germline V gene sequence: CDR1 SGHDT, CDR2 YYEEEE. V lost 6 bases to trimming and J lost 5 bases; unmatched junction nucleotides: 5. This CDR3 is 12 amino acids long. CDR3 sequence reads: CASNWEGNEQYF. CDR3 coding DNA: TGTGCCAGCAACTGGGAGGGAAACGAGCAGTACTTC.

This chain uses TRBV6-6 with TRBJ1-2; 9 bases fit TRBD1. With 7 bases clipped from V and 7 bases from J, the junction kept 4 bases outside the gene matches. The CDR3 spans 12 residues. Germline CDR1 and CDR2: MNHNY and SVGAGI (reference sequence). This chain's CDR3 is CASTTGGIGYTF. CDR3 DNA sequence: TGTGCCAGCACGACAGGGGGGATTGGCTACACCTTC.

This clone was detected only once. This chain connects TRBV9 to TRBJ1-3; D gene uncertain. The germline V gene encodes CDR1 SGDLS and CDR2 YYNGEE. Trimming cost V 1 base and J 0 bases, with 8 bases left between them. The CDR3 has 15 amino acids. CDR3 in amino acids: CASSVQDYSGNTIYF. The DNA for the CDR3 is TGTGCCAGCAGCGTACAGGATTACTCTGGAAACACCATATATTTT.

The gene calls are TRBV5-4 and TRBJ2-5, with a tentative D call TRBD2 (5 bases). This CDR3 is built from 15 residues. V was shortened by 2 bases and J by 3 bases, with 14 bases between the two germline ends. Looked up from germline, CDR1 is SGHNT and CDR2 is YYREEE (reference sequence). CDR3: CASSFQLGIKETQYF. CDR3 in DNA: TGTGCCAGCAGCTTCCAACTAGGGATTAAAGAGACCCAGTACTTC.

The chain employs TRBV27 and TRBJ2-6, with 8 bases lining up with TRBD1. Germline V gives CDR1 MNHEY, CDR2 SMNVEV (reference sequence). This CDR3 has 17 amino acids. Germline trimming cut 8 bases from V and 1 base from J; bases unmatched to any gene: 10. CDR3 sequence: CASAAGTGPSGANVLTF. In DNA, the CDR3 is TGTGCCAGCGCCGCCGGGACAGGCCCTTCTGGGGCCAACGTCCTGACTTTC.

The rearrangement links TRBV4-1 to TRBJ1-1; weak D call: TRBD1 (6 bases). Germline assignment: CDR1 MGHRA and CDR2 YSYEKL. Trimming took off 3 bases at V and 1 base at J, with 12 bases between the two ends. The CDR3 consists of 15 residues. CDR3: CASSQTGTPNTEAFF. The DNA for the CDR3 is TGCGCCAGCAGCCAGACCGGGACACCGAACACTGAAGCTTTCTTT.

The chain joins TRBV7-9 to TRBJ1-2, with 7 positions matching TRBD1. V trimming: 5 bases; J trimming: 4 bases; junction bases outside the gene matches: 4. The CDR3 is 13 residues long. Looked up from germline, CDR1 is SEHNR and CDR2 is FQNEAQ (reference sequence). Here the CDR3 DNA reads TGTGCCAGCAGCCACCGGGACAGCTATGGCTACACCTTC. Protein: CASSHRDSYGYTF. The variable domain in full, with the rest retrieved from reference TRBV7-9 and TRBJ1-2, is DTGVSQNPRHKITKRGQNVTFRCDPISEHNRLYWYRQTLGQGPEFLTYFQNEAQLEKSRLLSDRFSAERPKGSFSTLEIQRTEQGDSAMYLCASSHRDSYGYTFGSGTRLTVV.